The following is a T cell receptor (beta chain) sequence with its context. These data are taken from a study of control samples from healthy donors and cancer patients. Trimming left V 4 bases short and J 7 bases short, with 14 bases between. Per the germline V gene, CDR1 is LNHDA and CDR2 is SQIVND (reference sequence). There are 15 residues in the CDR3. Sequenced by immunoSEQ multiplex PCR; TCRdb stores in-frame clones only, minus some. The sample holds under 300,000 clones, around 80% seen once. The source material was PBMCs. The TCR originated in a woman aged 55-69 years with lung cancer. J is TRBJ1-6 and V is TRBV19; maybe TRBD1 (5 bases). CDR3 nucleotide sequence: TGTGCCAGTAGTACTGGGACTTACGCGAATTCACCCCTCCACTTT. Its protein product is CASSTGTYANSPLHF.